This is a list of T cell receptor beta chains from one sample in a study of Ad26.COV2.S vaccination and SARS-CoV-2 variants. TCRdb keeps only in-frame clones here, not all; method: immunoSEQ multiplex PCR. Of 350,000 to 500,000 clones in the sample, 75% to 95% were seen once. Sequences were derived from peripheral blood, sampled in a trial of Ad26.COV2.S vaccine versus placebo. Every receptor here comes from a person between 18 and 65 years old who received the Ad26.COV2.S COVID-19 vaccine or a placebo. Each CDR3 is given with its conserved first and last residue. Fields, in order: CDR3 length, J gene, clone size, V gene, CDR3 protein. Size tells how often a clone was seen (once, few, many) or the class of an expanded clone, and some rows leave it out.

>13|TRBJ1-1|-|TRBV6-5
CASSDPLLLAAFF
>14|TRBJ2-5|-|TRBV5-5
CASSRSQGSETQYF
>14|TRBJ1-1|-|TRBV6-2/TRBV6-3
CASSYSSSAAEAFF
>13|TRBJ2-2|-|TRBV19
CASSLGSGGELFF
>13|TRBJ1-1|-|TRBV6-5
CASSLRGTAEAFF
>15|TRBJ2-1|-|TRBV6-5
CASSRTSGDYNEQFF
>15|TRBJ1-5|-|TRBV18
CASSPPGGADQPQHF
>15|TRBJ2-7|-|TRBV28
CASSLASGRFHEQYF
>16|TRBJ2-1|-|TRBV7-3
CASSLQAIPGYNEQFF
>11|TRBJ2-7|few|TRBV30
CAWSVLHEQYF
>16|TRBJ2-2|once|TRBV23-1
CASSQSLRQGYGELFF
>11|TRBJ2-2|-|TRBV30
CAWSNTGELFF
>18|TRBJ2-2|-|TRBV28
CASSLSSVWDRIPGELFF
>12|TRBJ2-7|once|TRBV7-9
CASSLEGVEQYF